This record concerns one T cell receptor (beta chain) sequence. Many counts were recorded for this clonotype. It lacks a known antigen. No much larger clone is present one base from it, and per-base qualities are unavailable. This sample was taken from a study of naive and memory T cell subsets (dated by TCRdb to between 2016 and 2019). Regarding the research as a whole: An open-source, UMI-based TCR alpha and beta sequencing pipeline was applied to sorted naive and memory peripheral blood T cell subsets. The results of the functional CMV T cell responses matched the IgG serology results in every case. RNA was DNase-treated and reverse transcribed with TCR constant-region primers, mostly using SuperScript III. Study-wide conclusions, independent of this receptor: Once error correction was done, more than 90% of naive TCR sequences showed up just once, which made the naive abundance distributions much steeper than those of the memory subsets. Each clonotype was defined as a single alpha or beta chain sequence rather than as a paired alpha/beta receptor. Gini index rose and Shannon and inverse Simpson diversity fell from naive through CM, EM and EMRA in both CD4 and CD8 cells. The repertoire findings for the naive and memory subsets could not be validated against a ground truth because none was available. RNA-based TCR counts may be influenced by expression changes linked to T cell activation and differentiation. A power law was followed by TCR abundance, with an exponent that differed between naive and memory subsets but was consistent across the three individuals.

CDR1 is given as MGHRA and CDR2 as YSYEKL, both from the germline V gene. The CDR3 numbers 14 residues from cysteine through phenylalanine. Kept here is only the CDR3 DNA, which spans 42 bases and is read in frame from base 1. The trim is 1 base for V and 1 base for J, with a gap of 8 bases between the germline ends. From the second PCR step on, the TCR alpha and beta chain libraries were amplified in separate reactions. CMV status of each donor was established by measuring IFNgamma production from CD4+ T cells after fresh PBMCs were stimulated overnight with CMV viral lysate. Miltenyi beads were used first to positively select CD4 T cells, and CD8 T cells were then positively selected from the CD4-negative fraction. Cells were stained for CD3, CD4, CD8, CD45RA, CD27 and a live/dead dye and were sorted on a BD Aria II into four subsets based on CD45RA and CD27. A few healthy volunteers provided blood, and each donor's sample was split into CD4 and CD8 T cells and then further divided into four differentiation subsets. Around 130 ml of peripheral blood was taken from each donor, and PBMC were separated by density-gradient centrifugation on Ficoll-Paque PLUS. The sorted cells were lysed in RLT buffer, after which RNA was extracted using a Qiagen RNeasy kit and kept at -80 degrees C.

The library was built by means of UMI-ligation and nested PCR. An equimolar mix of two oligonucleotides covering both TRBC1 and TRBC2 was used as the beta constant-region primer. A single-stranded oligonucleotide bearing the SP2 primer plus a 12-nucleotide UMI was ligated onto the 3' end of the cDNA by T4 RNA ligase 1. Four rounds of PCR were used to amplify ligated cDNA, with nested alpha and beta constant-region primers being used together with the SP2 primer. Incubation of the ligation reaction was carried out at 16 degrees C for about 19-25 hours. PCR2 was typically run as a SYBR Green qPCR and stopped at a predetermined threshold to prevent over-amplification. Every purification after the first one was done using Agencourt AMPure XP magnetic beads. Library quantification was done by Qubit, followed by a TapeStation check on which the main peak was expected at around 650 bp. The pooled libraries were sequenced on an Illumina MiSeq using v2 2x251 paired-end kits, which usually yielded roughly 0.95-2.2 million reads per sample. Each sample library was pooled at roughly 4.1 nM, and roughly 4.5-7% PhiX was included to improve cluster recognition. The original pipeline was this. Using tag matching that tolerated one base-pair mismatch, Decombinator assigned V and J genes to FASTQ reads that had been processed by Demultiplexor. Collapsinator used UMIs to correct both sequencing errors and frequency errors arising from PCR heterogeneity. TCRs were translated and CDR3s were extracted from the conserved cysteine to the FGXG phenylalanine by CDR3Translator, with non-productive sequences being flagged. Repertoires were subsampled to equal numbers of UMI-defined TCRs before Gini, Shannon entropy and inverse Simpson indices were calculated. Power-law fits to clonotype abundance distributions were performed by maximum likelihood within the linear range. Similar UMI counts, unique TCR numbers and clonal distributions were obtained with the pipeline and with MIGEC on one naive CD8 sample. A set of some 7,600 CMV-associated CDR3 sequences, compiled from VDJdb and a published dataset, was used to search the repertoires. TCRdb reprocessing: public reads trimmed at Q25 with fastp, clones called with MiXCR, in-frame beta chains kept. One record per CDR3 amino acid sequence lists the most common genes and DNA. Here the V and J calls rest on TCRdb's processing, not on the authors' analysis. For this sample there are tens of thousands of distinct CDR3 sequences; approximately 14% appear just once. In total, the top ten clones hold roughly 0.9% of the sample.

The TCR comes from a human donor in good health. Sample: central memory CD4+ T cells from blood. The intended sense of this specimen's cell subset or site label: central memory, CD45RA- CD27+. The receptor chain draws on TRBV4-1 and TRBJ2-7, with the identity of the D gene unclear. The DNA sequence reads TGCGCCAGCAGCCAAGGATACCGGTCCTACGAGCAGTACTTC. Its coded protein is CASSQGYRSYEQYF.